The entry that follows covers one TCR beta chain sequence. The antigen remains unidentified. The data are from a study of cytomegalovirus exposure and HLA in healthy donors. Study context: The same platform as the approximately 660 first-cohort repertoires was used for the 130 or so validation repertoires, a later analysis reported. Study-level points and caveats: According to the study, roughly 160 TCR beta chains were cytomegalovirus-associated.

Only in-frame clones appear in the TCRdb table, and some are missing; sequencing was by immunoSEQ multiplex PCR. The data show 76,000 or so clones, roughly 94% seen once. The CDR3 is made up of 12 amino acids. Trimming cost V 6 bases and J 1 base, with 6 bases left between them. Germline CDR1 reads MNHEY; CDR2 reads SVGAGI. A roughly 120-subject validation cohort, separate from the roughly 680-subject first cohort, supplied the donors. The sequence was obtained from a woman between 18 and 29 years old in good health and CMV-seronegative. The chain couples TRBV6-5 to TRBJ1-1; D remains unclear. The specimen was PBMCs. As DNA, the CDR3 is TGTGCCAGCAGACGAGGGAACACTGAAGCTTTCTTT. It encodes CASRRGNTEAFF.